This T cell receptor beta chain was recorded in a study of human thymus T cells. Germline V gives CDR1 MNHEY, CDR2 SVGAGI. V was clipped by 5 bases and J by 5 bases; unmatched bases: 7. CDR3 length equals 15 residues. Sequencing was performed with immunoSEQ multiplex PCR; in TCRdb, only in-frame clones are kept and a portion is missing. This sample yields 40,000 to 45,000 clones, of which approximately 93% are seen a single time; more than 0.1% belongs to the top ten. Having surgery to correct congenital heart defects, healthy Finnish infants acted as the donors. No fixed cell number was used; all available blood leukocytes supplied DNA.

The genes are TRBV6-5 and TRBJ1-5; 9 bases map to TRBD1. Sequenced input: blood. This TCR was recovered from a boy in the first two years of life with a congenital heart defect but otherwise immunologically healthy. The CDR3 region is CASSPGTGTYQPQHF. The CDR3 nucleotides are TGTGCCAGCAGTCCCGGGACAGGGACGTATCAGCCCCAGCATTTT.